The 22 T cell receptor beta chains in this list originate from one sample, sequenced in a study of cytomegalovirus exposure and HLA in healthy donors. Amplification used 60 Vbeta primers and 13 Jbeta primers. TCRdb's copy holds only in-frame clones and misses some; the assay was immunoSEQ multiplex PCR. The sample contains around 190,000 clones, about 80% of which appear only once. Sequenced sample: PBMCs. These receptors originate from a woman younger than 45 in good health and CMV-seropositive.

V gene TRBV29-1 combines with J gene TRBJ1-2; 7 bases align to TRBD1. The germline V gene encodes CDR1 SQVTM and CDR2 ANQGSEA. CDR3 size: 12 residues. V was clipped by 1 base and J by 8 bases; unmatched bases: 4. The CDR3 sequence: CSVEGTGVGYTF. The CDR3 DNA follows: TGCAGCGTTGAAGGAACAGGGGTGGGCTACACCTTC.

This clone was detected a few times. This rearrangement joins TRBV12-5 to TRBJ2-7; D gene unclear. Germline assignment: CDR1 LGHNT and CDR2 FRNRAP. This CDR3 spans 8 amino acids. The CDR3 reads CASSLLSV. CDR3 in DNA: TGTGCTAGTAGCTTACTCTCGGTC.

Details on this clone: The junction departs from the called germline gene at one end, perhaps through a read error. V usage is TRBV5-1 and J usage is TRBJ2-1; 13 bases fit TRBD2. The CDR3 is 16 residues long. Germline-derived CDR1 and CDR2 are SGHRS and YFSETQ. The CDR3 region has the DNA TGCGCCAGCAGCTGGGGACTAGCGGGAACGGACAATGGGCAGTTCTTC. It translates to CASSWGLAGTDNGQFF. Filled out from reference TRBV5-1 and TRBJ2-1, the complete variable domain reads KAGVTQTPRYLIKTRGQQVTLSCSPISGHRSVSWYQQTPGQGLQFLFEYFSETQRNKGNFPGRFSGRQFSNSRSEMNVSTLELGDSALYLCASSWGLAGTDNGQFFGPGTRLTVL.

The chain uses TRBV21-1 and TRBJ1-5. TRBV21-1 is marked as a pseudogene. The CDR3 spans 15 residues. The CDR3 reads CASTPEGCSNQPQHF. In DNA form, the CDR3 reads TGTGCCAGCACCCCCGAGGGCTGCAGCAATCAGCCCCAGCATTTT.

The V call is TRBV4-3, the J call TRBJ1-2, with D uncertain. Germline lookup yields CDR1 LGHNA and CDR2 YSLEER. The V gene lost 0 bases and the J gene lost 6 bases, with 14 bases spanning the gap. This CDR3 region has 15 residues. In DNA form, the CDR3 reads TGCGCCAGCAGCCAAGATCTGTCGGGGTTAAATGGCTACACCTTC. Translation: CASSQDLSGLNGYTF.

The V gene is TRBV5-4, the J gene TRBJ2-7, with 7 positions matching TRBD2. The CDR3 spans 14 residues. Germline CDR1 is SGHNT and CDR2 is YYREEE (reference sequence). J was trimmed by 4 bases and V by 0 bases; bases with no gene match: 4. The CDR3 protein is CASSLGGGRYEQYF. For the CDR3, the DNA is TGTGCCAGCAGCTTGGGCGGGGGTCGGTACGAGCAGTACTTC.

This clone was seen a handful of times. The CDR3 sequence is CASSVTGAGTEAFF. The CDR3 nucleotides are TGTGCCAGCAGCGTCACAGGGGCGGGCACTGAAGCTTTCTTT. The J gene is TRBJ1-1, the V gene TRBV6-6; 7 bases are shared with TRBD1. Germline V gene sequence: CDR1 MNHNY, CDR2 SVGAGI (reference sequence). The trim removed 6 bases at V and 4 bases at J, leaving 8 bases unmatched. This CDR3 is 14 amino acids long.

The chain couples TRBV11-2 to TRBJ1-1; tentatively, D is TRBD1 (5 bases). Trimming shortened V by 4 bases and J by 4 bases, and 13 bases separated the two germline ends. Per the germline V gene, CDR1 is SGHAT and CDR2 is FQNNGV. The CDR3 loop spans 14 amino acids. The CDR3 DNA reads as TGTGCCAGCAGCTCCGCGGGGGGGGGCACTGAAGCTTTCTTT. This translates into CASSSAGGGTEAFF. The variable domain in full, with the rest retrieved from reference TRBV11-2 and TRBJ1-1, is EAGVAQSPRYKIIEKRQSVAFWCNPISGHATLYWYQQILGQGPKLLIQFQNNGVVDDSQLPKDRFSAERLKGVDSTLKIQPAKLEDSAVYLCASSSAGGGTEAFFGQGTRLTVV.

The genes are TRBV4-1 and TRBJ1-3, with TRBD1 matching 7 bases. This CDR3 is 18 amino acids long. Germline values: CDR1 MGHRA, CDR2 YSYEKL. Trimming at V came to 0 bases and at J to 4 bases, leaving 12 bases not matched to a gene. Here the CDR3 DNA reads TGCGCCAGCAGCCAAGATGTGCCCGACAGGGCTATAGGAAACACCATATATTTT. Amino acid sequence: CASSQDVPDRAIGNTIYF.

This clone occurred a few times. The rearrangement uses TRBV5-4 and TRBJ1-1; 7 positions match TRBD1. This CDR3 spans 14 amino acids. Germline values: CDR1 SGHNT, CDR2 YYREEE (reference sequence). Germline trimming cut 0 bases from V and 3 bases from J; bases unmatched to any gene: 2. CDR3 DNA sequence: TGTGCCAGCAGCTTGGAAGGGGGCGACACTGAAGCTTTCTTT. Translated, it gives CASSLEGGDTEAFF.

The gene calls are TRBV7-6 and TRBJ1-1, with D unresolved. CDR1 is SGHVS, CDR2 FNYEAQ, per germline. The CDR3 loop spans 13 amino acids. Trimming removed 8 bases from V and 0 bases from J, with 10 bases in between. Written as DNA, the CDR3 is TGTGCCAGCTCGCGGGAGTTGAACACTGAAGCTTTCTTT. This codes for CASSRELNTEAFF.

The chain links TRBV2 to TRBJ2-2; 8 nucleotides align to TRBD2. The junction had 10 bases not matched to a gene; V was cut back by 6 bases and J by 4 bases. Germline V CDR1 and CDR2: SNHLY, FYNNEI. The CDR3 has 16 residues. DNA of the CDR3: TGTGCCAGCAGGCTTCGGGAGGGGGGGCCCACCGGGGAGCTGTTTTTT. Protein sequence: CASRLREGGPTGELFF.

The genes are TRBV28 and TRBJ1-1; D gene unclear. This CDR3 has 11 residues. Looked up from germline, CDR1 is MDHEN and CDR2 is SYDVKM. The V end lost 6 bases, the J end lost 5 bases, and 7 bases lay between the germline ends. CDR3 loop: CASSDFTEAFF. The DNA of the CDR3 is TGTGCCAGCAGCGACTTTACTGAAGCTTTCTTT. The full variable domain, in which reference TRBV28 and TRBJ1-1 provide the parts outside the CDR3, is DVKVTQSSRYLVKRTGEKVFLECVQDMDHENMFWYRQDPGLGLRLIYFSYDVKMKEKGDIPEGYSVSREKKERFSLILESASTNQTSMYLCASSDFTEAFFGQGTRLTVV.

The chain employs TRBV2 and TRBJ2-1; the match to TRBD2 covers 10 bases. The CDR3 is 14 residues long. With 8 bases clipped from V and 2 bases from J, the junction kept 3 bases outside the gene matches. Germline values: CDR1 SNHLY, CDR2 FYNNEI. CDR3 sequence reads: CASRTSGPYNEQFF. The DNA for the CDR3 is TGTGCCAGCCGGACTAGCGGACCCTACAATGAGCAGTTCTTC.

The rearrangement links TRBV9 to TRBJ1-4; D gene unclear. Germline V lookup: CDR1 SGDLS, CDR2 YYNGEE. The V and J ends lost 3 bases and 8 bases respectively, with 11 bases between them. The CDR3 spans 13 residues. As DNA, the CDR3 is TGTGCCAGCAGCGCAAACGTGGAGGAAAAACTGTTTTTT. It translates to CASSANVEEKLFF.

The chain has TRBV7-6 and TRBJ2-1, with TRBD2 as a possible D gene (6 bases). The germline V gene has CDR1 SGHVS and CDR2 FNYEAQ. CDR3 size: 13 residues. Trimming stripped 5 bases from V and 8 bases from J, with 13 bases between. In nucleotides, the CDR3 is TGTGCCAGCAGCCTGGGGAGGAGTGATGAGCAGTTCTTC. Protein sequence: CASSLGRSDEQFF.

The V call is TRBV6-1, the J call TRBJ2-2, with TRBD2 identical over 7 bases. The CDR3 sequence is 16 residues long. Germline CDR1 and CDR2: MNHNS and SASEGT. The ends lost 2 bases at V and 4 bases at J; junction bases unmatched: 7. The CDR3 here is CASSERWGEGTGELFF. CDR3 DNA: TGTGCCAGCAGTGAAAGATGGGGGGAGGGCACCGGGGAGCTGTTTTTT.

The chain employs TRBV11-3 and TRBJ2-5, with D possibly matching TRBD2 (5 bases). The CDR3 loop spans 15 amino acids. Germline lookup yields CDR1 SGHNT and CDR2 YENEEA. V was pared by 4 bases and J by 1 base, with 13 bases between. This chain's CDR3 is CASSSAQAAQETQYF. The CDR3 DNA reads TGTGCCAGCAGCTCCGCTCAAGCGGCCCAAGAGACCCAGTACTTC.

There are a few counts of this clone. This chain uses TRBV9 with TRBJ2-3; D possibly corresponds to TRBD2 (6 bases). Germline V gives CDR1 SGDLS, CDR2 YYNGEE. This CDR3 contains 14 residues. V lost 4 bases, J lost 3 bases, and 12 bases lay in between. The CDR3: CASSPAGSTDTQYF. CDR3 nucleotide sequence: TGTGCCAGCAGCCCCGCCGGGAGTACAGATACGCAGTATTTT.

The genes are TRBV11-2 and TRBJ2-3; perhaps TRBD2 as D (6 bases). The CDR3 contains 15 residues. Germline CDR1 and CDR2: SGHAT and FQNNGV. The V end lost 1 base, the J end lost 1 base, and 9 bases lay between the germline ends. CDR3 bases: TGTGCCAGCAGCTTAGCGGGAGAGGGCACAGATACGCAGTATTTT. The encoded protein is CASSLAGEGTDTQYF. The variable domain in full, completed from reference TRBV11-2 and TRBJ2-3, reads EAGVAQSPRYKIIEKRQSVAFWCNPISGHATLYWYQQILGQGPKLLIQFQNNGVVDDSQLPKDRFSAERLKGVDSTLKIQPAKLEDSAVYLCASSLAGEGTDTQYFGPGTRLTVL.

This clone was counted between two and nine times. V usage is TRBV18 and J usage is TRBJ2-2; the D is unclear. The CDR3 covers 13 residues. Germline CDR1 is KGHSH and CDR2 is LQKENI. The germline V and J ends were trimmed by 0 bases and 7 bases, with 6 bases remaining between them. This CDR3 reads CASSPPEYGELFF. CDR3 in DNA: TGTGCCAGCTCACCACCTGAGTACGGGGAGCTGTTTTTT.

CDR3 amino acids: CASSTGGWKGNTIYF. The CDR3 DNA follows: TGTGCCAGCAGTACAGGGGGCTGGAAGGGAAACACCATATATTTT. The V and J genes are TRBV28 and TRBJ1-3; 9 bases fit TRBD1. The germline gives CDR1 MDHEN, CDR2 SYDVKM. The CDR3 loop spans 15 amino acids. V lost 5 bases and J lost 4; bases outside the gene matches: 6.